This T cell receptor beta chain came from a study of cytomegalovirus exposure and HLA in healthy donors (dated by TCRdb to the late 2010s). Study-wide context: An earlier analysis of roughly 500 of the donors reported about 250 Gb of sequence data and 117 million unique TCR beta sequences from about 200 million T cells. An early release covering 500 to 750 HLA-typed donors comprised roughly 300 gigabases of sequencing data and roughly 86 million unique TCR sequences. Among the roughly 390 genotyped donors, roughly 80% belonged to the genetic ancestry cluster associated with self-reported Caucasian donors. The study aimed to test whether cataloging public T cell receptors could reveal signatures of past pathogen exposure. The study profiled the T cell repertoires of hundreds of subjects by immunosequencing and related them to cytomegalovirus serostatus. Along with the approximately 650-subject first cohort, a separate validation cohort of more than 90 different subjects was used. The study combined high-throughput TCR immunosequencing, statistical association of individual TCRs with disease status, and machine learning to predict cytomegalovirus infection status. In a later analysis, previously published TCR beta repertoires from 600 to 850 donors were re-analyzed and high-resolution HLA genotyping was added so that TCR occurrence patterns could be studied. Rather than using new phenotypic data, the later analysis identified candidate immune exposures from TCR beta sequences and from how often those sequences occurred across donors. An earlier analysis of roughly 580 of the donors used high-throughput TCR beta sequencing to judge whether each TCR beta V gene segment behaved as functional or pseudogenic. Donor age, sex, ethnicity and CMV serostatus were compiled together with the repertoire data. A later genetic analysis used genome-wide SNP genotypes for about 60% of the roughly 700 donors, treating that subset as a discovery cohort. All discovery cohort repertoires had been generated using a single sequencing platform. HLA typing covered class I and class II loci at four-digit resolution. The number of donors typed differed by locus, with roughly 620-630 for A, B, C, DRB1 and DQB1, 522 for DQA1, some 570 for DPA1, and over 400 for DPB1. Five DR-DQ haplotypes were handled as single units for association and clustering because linkage in the cohort was strong. Across around 400 genotyped donors of the cohort, an average of roughly 250,000 unique TCR beta nucleotide sequences per donor were sequenced, and roughly a sixth of those sequences were non-productive. Results the study describes overall, beyond this receptor: A later analysis found that TCR association rates varied across HLA loci, with DRB1 alleles showing the most associated TCRs and HLA-C alleles the fewest. An earlier analysis of some 590 of the donors showed that most TCR beta V segments appeared in productive rearrangements either about 87% or about 30% of the time, which broadly matched IMGT annotations. According to the authors, the approach could potentially be generalized to other disease states and immunological phenotypes. The classifier was reported to diagnose cytomegalovirus status with high specificity and sensitivity in both the original cohort and the validation cohort. In the study, some 160 TCR beta chains were listed as associated with cytomegalovirus. Sequencing depth was assumed to be roughly uniform across donors in the presence/absence analyses, though that assumption may not hold. A further reported finding was that TCR beta sequences accurately predicted the HLA-A and HLA-B alleles for most subjects in the first cohort. At a false discovery rate of 0.05, a later analysis linked about 17,000 TCR beta sequences to specific HLA alleles. Because counts were too low, some 16 rarely observed V segments, including chromosome 9 orphons, were excluded from the earlier analysis of 587 of the donors. In a later analysis, most CMV-associated TCR beta chains were found to appear HLA-restricted, with HLA associations seemingly driven largely by CMV exposure. Correlated functional status among segregating V segments might be attributable to linkage disequilibrium, but an unknown experimental factor could not be ruled out. In a later analysis, several top co-occurrence clusters were reported to appear linked to parvovirus B19, influenza, CMV and Epstein-Barr virus. The sequencing pipeline was judged likely to have produced a cluster of highly shared sequence variants as a technical artifact. In a later genetic analysis, a missense DCLRE1C variant was associated with V-gene and J-gene trimming of TCR beta chains, and the association was replicated in an independent cohort. Most TCR sequences were observed very rarely across donors, whereas some public TCRs were present in many individuals. For the cohort, immune exposure information was limited to CMV serostatus. In vitro tests confirmed that a few of the cytomegalovirus-associated TCR beta chains recognize cytomegalovirus antigens. Some IMGT-functional V segments, including TRBV6-2 and TRBV6-3, could not be distinguished by the 87-base-pair reads and were therefore excluded. In a later genetic analysis, fewer N-insertions in productive TCRs were reported among donors in an Asian-associated ancestry cluster than the roughly 700-donor mean. A later analysis found that HLA-associated TCR beta chains were more clonally expanded and had lower generation probabilities than equally common non-associated chains. Strong co-occurrence of HLA alleles, especially DR and DQ, made assigning TCR associations to individual alleles difficult. The cohort was sequenced for TCR beta chains only, and without alpha or paired-chain data the features that could be detected were limited. Because HLA typing was missing for some donors at each locus, association tests included only the typed subset.

Library generation was performed with the immunoSEQ multiplex PCR assay. A mixture of 60 forward primers for TCR Vbeta segments and 13 reverse primers for TCR Jbeta segments was used in the multiplex PCR. Amplification of the CDR3 region of rearranged TCR beta genes was performed with a multiplex PCR assay on genomic DNA. Amplified TCR beta libraries were sequenced as 87-base-pair reads on the Illumina HiSeq System. On the authors' methods: A later analysis tallied about 77 million unique TCR beta chains across the approximately 670 repertoires, and approximately 11 million of those chains were shared by two or more donors. Raw reads were error-corrected and collapsed into unique sequences by a nearest-neighbor algorithm in which closely related sequences were merged to remove PCR and sequencing errors. V, D and J gene segments were assigned by aligning CDR3 sequences to IMGT reference sequences. For a sequence to be retained, a match of at least six nucleotides to both a V gene segment and a J gene segment was required. Rearrangements were called productive when the CDR3 lacked stop codons and stayed in frame with V and J; all others were non-productive. Following IMGT convention, CDR3 was defined as the stretch from the second conserved V-encoded cysteine to the conserved J-encoded phenylalanine. The earlier analysis of about 610 of the donors excluded sequences that lacked an unambiguous match to a single V gene segment. In an earlier analysis of 587 of the donors, V segments were called functional above 56.7% productive rearrangements and were called segregating when the between-donor standard deviation exceeded 5%. A statistical classification framework was built for diagnosing cytomegalovirus status from the catalog of TCR beta chain sequences. In a later analysis, V and J genes were assigned by comparing TCR nucleotide sequences against IMGT/GENE-DB human TR gene sequences. A later analysis assigned CDR3 sequences and most-parsimonious VDJ recombination scenarios with the TCRdist pipeline. In a later analysis, each TCR beta chain was defined by its CDR3 amino acid sequence together with its V-gene family, and reads without a unique V-gene family were excluded. In a later analysis, 500 to 650 highly shared, low-generation-probability nucleotide sequences were removed to address suspected cross-contamination and a sequencing artifact. In a later analysis, a clonal expansion index was calculated for each public chain from normalized within-repertoire ranks of inferred template counts. A later analysis computed generation probabilities with a VDJ recombination model fitted to out-of-frame rearrangements, and checked the results against IGoR. A later analysis scored TCR-TCR, TCR-HLA and TCR-CMV co-occurrence with hypergeometric tests, applying a repertoire-size bias correction to TCR pairs. False discovery rates were estimated in a later analysis by permuting HLA or CMV assignments 20 times. In a later analysis, co-occurring TCRs were grouped using DBSCAN, with TCRdist sequence similarity added in when clustering inside HLA-allele-positive subsets. Repertoires with fewer than 30,000 or more than 120,000 public chains, plus five repertoires with anomalous nucleotide sharing, were excluded from co-occurrence clustering. TCRdb carries this immuneACCESS record with in-frame sequences only. Its versions omit some clonotypes, under half of them owing to an unresolved V gene in the studies checked, with the rest unexplained. D and trimming come from the DNA, and the V and J calls and clone size come from that table. The sample table lists about 64,000 clones, about 85% of them with a count of one. The top ten constitute around 10% of the sample.

Remarks on this clone: What antigen it recognizes has not been identified. There are no base qualities to consult, and no much larger clone falls within one base.

The CDR3 has 17 amino acids, counting the end cysteine and phenylalanine. Just CDR3 DNA is preserved here, 51 bases in frame from base 1. The germline ends are 18 bases apart after V is trimmed by 4 bases and J by 0 bases. From a lookup of the germline V gene, CDR1 and CDR2 are SNHLY and FYNNEI. The cohort comprised 666 healthy bone marrow donors. At the time of sampling, every cohort member was nominally healthy, though immune exposures that went unrecorded were likely present. The donor tested CMV seronegative, placing the donor among the 350 or so seronegative members of the cohort. A peripheral blood sample was provided by each donor, and peripheral blood mononuclear cells were used for TCR beta sequencing. Genomic DNA extraction from the blood cell samples was performed with the Qiagen DNeasy Blood Extraction Kit.

The clonotype originates from a female donor in good health and CMV-seronegative. The rearrangement joined TRBV2 to TRBJ1-1; TRBD1 is a possible D gene, resting on 6 matching bases. Material for sequencing was PBMCs. CDR3 sequence: CASSVRGGRGMNTEAFF. In nucleotide form, the sequence is TGTGCCAGCAGTGTGAGGGGGGGACGGGGAATGAACACTGAAGCTTTCTTT.